This T cell receptor (beta chain) was captured by sequencing in a study of blood T cell repertoires in COVID-19. Study overall: Samples representing acute and convalescent COVID-19 were sourced from the United States, Italy and Spain. T cells, B-cell-depleted T cells, or PBMCs provided the cDNA or gDNA that served as material.

CDR1 and CDR2 from the germline V gene are SGHDT and YYEEEE. Trimming shortened V by 0 bases and J by 5 bases, and 5 bases separated the two germline ends. This CDR3 is built from 12 residues. Per the study methods: Amplified reference gene primers provided the basis for estimating nucleated cell counts. Only in-frame clones appear in the TCRdb table, and some are missing; sequencing was by immunoSEQ multiplex PCR. The V and J calls and the clone size are those of that table, but D and trimming were determined from the DNA. Among roughly 280,000 clones listed, about 89% were seen once. Sequenced: peripheral blood. This chain joins TRBV5-6 and TRBJ2-5; D uncertain. The sequence was obtained from a middle-aged man with active or convalescent COVID-19. CDR3 DNA: TGTGCCAGCAGCTTGGTCCCTGAGACCCAGTACTTC. It specifies CASSLVPETQYF.